This TCR beta chain was sequenced for a study of cytomegalovirus exposure and HLA in healthy donors. A multiplex PCR was run with 60 Vbeta primers and 13 Jbeta primers. Generated by immunoSEQ multiplex PCR, the TCRdb table keeps only in-frame clones and is missing some. The data show over 90,000 clones, 70% to 90% seen once. CDR3 length: 15 amino acids. Germline loops: CDR1 LGHNT, CDR2 FRNRAP. Trimming stripped 3 bases from V and 6 bases from J, with 17 bases between. The source is a man in his forties in good health and CMV-seronegative. The V and J genes are TRBV12-5 and TRBJ1-1, with D uncertain. Input material: PBMCs. The CDR3 nucleotides are TGTGCTAGTGGTTTTCATTCTCGGAGAGGCTCTGAAGCTTTCTTT. This gives the protein CASGFHSRRGSEAFF.